The 2 T cell receptor beta chains below were found in one sample sequenced in a study of OX40 agonist ivuxolimab in advanced cancers. Sequencing was performed with immunoSEQ multiplex PCR; in TCRdb, only in-frame clones are kept and a portion is missing. The sample lists tens of thousands of clones, 85% occurring once. The specimen was CD4+ or CD8+ T cells sorted from blood, collected in a trial of the OX40 agonist ivuxolimab. The receptors originated from an adult with an advanced solid tumor such as melanoma, head and neck, liver or kidney cancer.

The V gene is TRBV27, the J gene TRBJ1-5; 7 positions match TRBD1. CDR3 size: 14 residues. Per the germline V gene, CDR1 is MNHEY and CDR2 is SMNVEV (reference sequence). V was clipped by 6 bases and J by 4 bases; unmatched bases: 6. This CDR3 reads CASSPRQGNQPQHF. DNA for the CDR3: TGTGCCAGCAGCCCTAGACAGGGAAATCAGCCCCAGCATTTT.

The chain couples TRBV6-5 to TRBJ2-7; 9 nucleotides match TRBD2. The V and J ends lost 2 bases and 7 bases, in that order; junction bases with no gene match: 6. This CDR3 has 14 amino acids. Germline loops: CDR1 MNHEY, CDR2 SVGAGI. The CDR3 nucleotides read TGTGCCAGCAGTTACGCGGGGGGGCTGGGTGAGCAGTACTTC. Translating gives CASSYAGGLGEQYF.